This TCR beta chain was captured by sequencing in a study of blood T cell repertoires in COVID-19. Looking at the study overall: The samples span acute and convalescent COVID-19 from the United States, Italy and Spain. From T cells, B-cell-depleted T cells, or PBMCs came the material, which was cDNA or gDNA.

This clone turned up a few times. The germline V gene has CDR1 KGHSH and CDR2 LQKENI. This CDR3 contains 15 residues. The V and J ends lost 1 base and 3 bases respectively, with 11 bases between them. In the original workflow: Cell counts per sample came from amplifying reference gene primers. The protocol was immunoSEQ multiplex PCR, while the TCRdb copy is restricted to in-frame clones and leaves out a portion. For V, J and clone size, that table is used; D and trimming come from the DNA. The sample has about 70,000 clones, roughly 86% seen once. The sequence derives from a woman between 65 and 79 years old with acute or convalescent COVID-19. Sequencing was performed on peripheral blood. V gene TRBV18 combines with J gene TRBJ2-3; TRBD1 is a possible D gene (6 bases). CDR3 region: CASSPLQQGTDTQYF. The CDR3 region has the DNA TGTGCCAGCTCACCACTTCAACAGGGAACAGATACGCAGTATTTT.